This note documents a single TCR beta chain sequence. As yet, its antigen is unknown. Graft material was processed, releasing intraepithelial and lamina propria lymphocytes. The entry originates in a study of graft-versus-host responses after intestinal transplantation. On the study more broadly: Tacrolimus plus steroids were given to all recipients for approximately 3 years, preceded by anti-thymocyte globulin induction. Whole-study findings and limits: Recipient marrow showed GvH clones, some seen first in ileum or blood. Early after transplant, HvG clones declined as circulating GvH clones peaked. The presence of high graft-versus-host to host-versus-graft clonal ratios in allografts characterized patients with graft-donor T cell macrochimerism.

The assay was immunoSEQ multiplex PCR, and TCRdb's table has in-frame clones only and misses some. The table records 4,000 or so clones, roughly 85% of them present only once. With V trimmed by 10 bases and J by 2 bases, 4 bases remained unmatched. The germline gives CDR1 MNHEY, CDR2 SVGAGI. CDR3 size: 13 residues. The starting material was ileum tissue, obtained 650 to 680 days after intestinal transplant. The gene calls are TRBV6-5 and TRBJ2-3; 9 positions match TRBD2. The origin of this receptor is a human patient who received an intestinal transplant, so some T cells may come from the graft donor. CDR3 nucleotide sequence: TGTGCCACCTGGACTAGCGCCACAGATACGCAGTATTTT. This encodes CATWTSATDTQYF.